What follows are 20 T cell receptor beta chains derived from one specimen sequenced in a study of T cell responses to AZD1222 COVID-19 vaccine. Sequencing was performed with immunoSEQ multiplex PCR; in TCRdb, only in-frame clones are kept and a portion is missing. The sample has 54,000 or so clones, about 90% seen once. The sequenced sample was peripheral blood, obtained on day 0 of AZD1222 vaccination. Receptor source: an adult in good health.

This CDR3 reads CASSAGPSYEQYF. The CDR3 region has the DNA TGTGCCAGCAGCGCCGGGCCCTCCTACGAGCAGTACTTC. This chain connects TRBV5-5 to TRBJ2-7; D unresolved. The CDR3 consists of 13 residues. Germline CDR1 SGHKS, CDR2 YYEKEE (reference sequence). Trimming cost V 4 bases and J 0 bases, with 8 bases left between them.

The chain uses TRBV7-9 and TRBJ1-4; the match to TRBD1 covers 9 bases. The CDR3 has 14 residues. Germline lookup yields CDR1 SEHNR and CDR2 FQNEAQ (reference sequence). The ends lost 5 bases at V and 7 bases at J; junction bases unmatched: 5. The CDR3, as DNA: TGTGCCAGCAGCCTACAGGGGGCGGGTGAAAAACTGTTTTTT. Protein product: CASSLQGAGEKLFF.

V usage is TRBV24-1 and J usage is TRBJ2-3, with 7 bases identical to TRBD2. Germline trimming cut 3 bases from V and 4 bases from J; bases unmatched to any gene: 9. The V gene's germline CDR1 is KGHDR and CDR2 SFDVKD. The length of the CDR3 is 16 residues. The CDR3 region has the DNA TGTGCCACCAGTGATACGGGGACTAATCGACCAGATACGCAGTATTTT. Encoded protein: CATSDTGTNRPDTQYF.

The J gene is TRBJ2-1, the V gene TRBV29-1; 9 nucleotides agree with TRBD2. The trim removed 7 bases at V and 10 bases at J, leaving 11 bases unmatched. Germline lookup yields CDR1 SQVTM and CDR2 ANQGSEA. This CDR3 is built from 13 residues. The CDR3, as DNA: TGCAGCGCCGGACTAGCGACGGGCGGCGAGCAGTTCTTC. It translates to CSAGLATGGEQFF.

V is TRBV7-9 and J is TRBJ1-2, with 7 bases lining up with TRBD1. The CDR3 has 15 amino acids. V lost 1 base and J lost 2; bases outside the gene matches: 4. Germline loops: CDR1 SEHNR, CDR2 FQNEAQ (reference sequence). CDR3 amino acids: CASSLVGQANYGYTF. CDR3 DNA sequence: TGTGCCAGCAGCTTAGTCGGACAGGCGAACTATGGCTACACCTTC.

The J gene is TRBJ2-3, the V gene TRBV3-1 (or the pseudogene TRBV3-2), with TRBD2 identical over 13 bases. The germline CDR1 and CDR2 sequences are LGHDT and YNNKEL (reference sequence). The CDR3 length is 16 residues. V gave up 1 base and J gave up 5 bases; unmatched junction bases: 3. This chain's CDR3 is CASSQGTSGSGDTQYF. The CDR3 nucleotides read TGTGCCAGCAGCCAAGGGACTAGCGGGAGTGGAGATACGCAGTATTTT.

This rearrangement joins TRBV4-1 to TRBJ1-4; 9 nucleotides line up with TRBD1. Per the germline V gene, CDR1 is MGHRA and CDR2 is YSYEKL. CDR3 length: 15 amino acids. Trimming at V came to 4 bases and at J to 6 bases, leaving 6 bases not matched to a gene. In DNA, the CDR3 is TGCGCCAGCAGCCGAGCCGGGACAGGGTATGAAAAACTGTTTTTT. Protein product: CASSRAGTGYEKLFF.

J is TRBJ1-5 and V is TRBV5-4; 7 positions agree with TRBD1. Germline-derived CDR1 and CDR2 are SGHNT and YYREEE (reference sequence). Unmatched junction bases numbered 2, after V lost 3 bases and J lost 2 bases. The CDR3 covers 14 residues. In DNA form, the CDR3 reads TGTGCCAGCAGCTCTGGACAGGGCAATCAGCCCCAGCATTTT. Amino acid sequence: CASSSGQGNQPQHF.

The chain is built from TRBV11-3 and TRBJ2-2; D gene ambiguous. Germline V gene sequence: CDR1 SGHNT, CDR2 YENEEA. V lost 5 bases and J lost 5, with 9 bases in between. The CDR3 loop spans 13 amino acids. The DNA for the CDR3 is TGTGCCAGCAGCCGACTTGTGACCGGGGAGCTGTTTTTT. Protein sequence: CASSRLVTGELFF. The complete variable domain, with remaining parts taken from reference TRBV11-3 and TRBJ2-2, reads EAGVVQSPRYKIIEKKQPVAFWCNPISGHNTLYWYLQNLGQGPELLIRYENEEAVDDSQLPKDRFSAERLKGVDSTLKIQPAELGDSAVYLCASSRLVTGELFFGEGSRLTVL.

This chain uses TRBV2 with TRBJ2-3, with TRBD1 identical over 7 bases. The germline V gene has CDR1 SNHLY and CDR2 FYNNEI. The CDR3 consists of 15 residues. Trimming removed 5 bases from V and 0 bases from J; junction bases left unmatched: 5. CDR3 protein: CASSIRQGSTDTQYF. As DNA, the CDR3 is TGTGCCAGCAGTATCCGACAGGGAAGCACAGATACGCAGTATTTT.

The rearrangement joins TRBV27 to TRBJ2-3; TRBD1 matches 10 bases. CDR3 length equals 15 residues. V lost 9 bases and J lost 1; bases outside the gene matches: 7. CDR1 is MNHEY and CDR2 is SMNVEV in the germline V gene (reference sequence). Here the CDR3 reads CASQGDRGRTDTQYF. The CDR3 coding sequence is TGTGCCAGTCAAGGCGACAGGGGGCGCACAGATACGCAGTATTTT.

The J gene is TRBJ2-1, the V gene TRBV14; TRBD1 or TRBD2 may be the D gene (5 bases each). This CDR3 contains 12 residues. Trimming stripped 4 bases from V and 8 bases from J, with 9 bases between. CDR1 and CDR2 from the germline V gene are SGHDN and FVKESK. CDR3 coding DNA: TGTGCCAGCAGCCGAGGGGTGGATGAGCAGTTCTTC. Translation gives CASSRGVDEQFF.

The chain joins TRBV5-4 to TRBJ2-2; 8 nucleotides match TRBD2. The CDR3 runs 17 residues. CDR1 SGHNT and CDR2 YYREEE come from the germline V gene (reference sequence). Trimming removed 4 bases from V and 7 bases from J; junction bases left unmatched: 15. CDR3 in amino acids: CASSTGMAGTSGGELFF. CDR3 nucleotides: TGTGCCAGCAGCACCGGGATGGCGGGTACTAGCGGCGGGGAGCTGTTTTTT.

The chain links TRBV6-4 to TRBJ2-1, with a weak D call TRBD2 (5 bases). Trimming removed 3 bases at V and 10 bases at J, with 19 bases between. The germline V gene has CDR1 MRHNA and CDR2 SNTAGT. This CDR3 region has 15 residues. As DNA, the CDR3 is TGTGCCAGCAGTGAGGCACTAGAGGGTTTCGGGGAGCAGTTCTTC. This encodes CASSEALEGFGEQFF.

The V call is TRBV7-9, the J call TRBJ1-2; D is undetermined. Germline values: CDR1 SEHNR, CDR2 FQNEAQ (reference sequence). The length of the CDR3 is 16 residues. With 1 base removed from V and 2 bases from J, the gap between germline ends came to 14 bases. The CDR3, as DNA: TGTGCCAGCAGCTTAGTAGGTCGTGGAGGGAACTATGGCTACACCTTC. It yields the protein CASSLVGRGGNYGYTF.

The chain recombines TRBV15 with TRBJ2-1, with a weak D call TRBD1 (5 bases). The CDR3 extends over 14 amino acids. Trimming stripped 0 bases from V and 8 bases from J, with 11 bases between. CDR1 is LNHNV, CDR2 YYDKDF, per germline (reference sequence). CDR3 DNA sequence: TGTGCCACCAGCAGAGATTCAGGGTCCGATGAGCAGTTCTTC. This sequence encodes CATSRDSGSDEQFF.

This clone was seen a single time. This chain uses TRBV10-3 with TRBJ2-7; the match to TRBD1 covers 8 bases. The CDR3 has 13 residues. The V gene end was trimmed by 9 bases and the J gene end by 3 bases; junction bases not matched to a gene: 7. Germline V gene data show CDR1 as ENHRY and CDR2 as SYGVKD. CDR3 bases: TGTGCCATAGGGGGACAGGACCTCTACGAGCAGTACTTC. Its protein is CAIGGQDLYEQYF.

The genes are TRBV3-1 (or the pseudogene TRBV3-2) and TRBJ2-7; TRBD1 aligns across 8 bases. Trimming took 6 bases from V and 2 from J; bases not matched to a gene: 3. Germline CDR1 and CDR2: LGHDT and YNNKEL (reference sequence). This CDR3 contains 13 residues. The CDR3 here is CASSPTGAYEQYF. CDR3 DNA sequence: TGTGCCAGCAGTCCGACAGGGGCCTACGAGCAGTACTTC.

Concerning this clone itself: Additional DNA sequences in this sample encode the identical CDR3. CDR3 nucleotides: TGTGCCAGCAGCTTGAGACTAGCGGGAGGGAGCACAGATACGCAGTATTTT. This codes for CASSLRLAGGSTDTQYF. V and J are TRBV7-2 and TRBJ2-3; 14 bases map to TRBD2. The CDR3 loop spans 17 amino acids. V was clipped by 3 bases and J by 0 bases; unmatched bases: 2. The germline CDR1 and CDR2 sequences are SGHTA and FQGNSA.

The chain uses TRBV2 and TRBJ1-5; TRBD1 might be the D (5 bases). Trimming shortened V by 5 bases and J by 1 base, and 12 bases separated the two germline ends. There are 15 residues in the CDR3. Germline CDR1 is SNHLY and CDR2 is FYNNEI. This chain's CDR3 is CASSKGPTSNQPQHF. The CDR3 nucleotides are TGTGCCAGCAGTAAGGGGCCAACGAGCAATCAGCCCCAGCATTTT.